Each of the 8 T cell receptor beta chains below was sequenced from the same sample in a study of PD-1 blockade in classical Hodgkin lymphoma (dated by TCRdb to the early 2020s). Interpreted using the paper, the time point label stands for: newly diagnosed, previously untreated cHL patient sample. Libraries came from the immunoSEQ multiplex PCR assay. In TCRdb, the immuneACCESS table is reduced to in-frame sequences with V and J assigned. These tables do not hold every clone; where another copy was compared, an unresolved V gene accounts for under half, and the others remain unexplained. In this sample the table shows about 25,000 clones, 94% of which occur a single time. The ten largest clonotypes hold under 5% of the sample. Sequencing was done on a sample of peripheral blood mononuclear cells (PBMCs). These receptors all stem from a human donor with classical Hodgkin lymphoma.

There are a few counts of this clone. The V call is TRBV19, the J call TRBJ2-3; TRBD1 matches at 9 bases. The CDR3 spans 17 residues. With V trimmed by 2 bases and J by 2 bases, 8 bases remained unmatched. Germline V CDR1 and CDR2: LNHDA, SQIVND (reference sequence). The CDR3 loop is CASSIQTGGGHTDTQYF. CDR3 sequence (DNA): TGTGCCAGTAGTATACAAACAGGGGGCGGCCACACAGATACGCAGTATTTT.

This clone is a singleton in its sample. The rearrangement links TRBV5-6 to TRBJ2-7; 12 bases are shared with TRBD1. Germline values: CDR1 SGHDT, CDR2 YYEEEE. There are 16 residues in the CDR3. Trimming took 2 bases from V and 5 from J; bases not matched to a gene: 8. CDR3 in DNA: TGTGCCAGCAGCTTCCTAGGGACAGGGGGCAGAAACGAGCAGTACTTC. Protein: CASSFLGTGGRNEQYF.

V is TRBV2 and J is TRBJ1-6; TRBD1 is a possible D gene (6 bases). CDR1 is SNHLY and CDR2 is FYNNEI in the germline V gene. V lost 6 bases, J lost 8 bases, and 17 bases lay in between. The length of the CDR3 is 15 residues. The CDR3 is CASRNRAGLDSPLHF. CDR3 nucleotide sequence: TGTGCCAGCAGAAACAGGGCTGGTCTGGATTCACCCCTCCACTTT.

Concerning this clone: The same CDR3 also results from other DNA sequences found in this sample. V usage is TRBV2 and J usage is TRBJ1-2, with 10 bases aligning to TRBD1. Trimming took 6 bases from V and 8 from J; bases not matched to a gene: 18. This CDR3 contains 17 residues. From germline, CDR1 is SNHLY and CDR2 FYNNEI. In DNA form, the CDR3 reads TGTGCCAGCAGGGGCAGGTTGACAGGGGGCCCAGTGCGGGGCTACACCTTC. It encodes CASRGRLTGGPVRGYTF. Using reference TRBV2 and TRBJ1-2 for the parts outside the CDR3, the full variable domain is EPEVTQTPSHQVTQMGQEVILRCVPISNHLYFYWYRQILGQKVEFLVSFYNNEISEKSEIFDDQFSVERPDGSNFTLKIRSTKLEDSAMYFCASRGRLTGGPVRGYTFGSGTRLTVV.

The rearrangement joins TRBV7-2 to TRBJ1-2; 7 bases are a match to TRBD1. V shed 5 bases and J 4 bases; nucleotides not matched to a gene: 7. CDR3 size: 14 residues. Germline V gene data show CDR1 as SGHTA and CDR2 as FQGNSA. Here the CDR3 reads CASSPYRGTYGYTF. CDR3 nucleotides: TGTGCCAGCAGCCCCTACAGGGGTACCTATGGCTACACCTTC. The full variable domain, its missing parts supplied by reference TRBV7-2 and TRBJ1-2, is GAGVSQSPSNKVTEKGKDVELRCDPISGHTALYWYRQSLGQGLEFLIYFQGNSAPDKSGLPSDRFSAERTGGSVSTLTIQRTQQEDSAVYLCASSPYRGTYGYTFGSGTRLTVV.

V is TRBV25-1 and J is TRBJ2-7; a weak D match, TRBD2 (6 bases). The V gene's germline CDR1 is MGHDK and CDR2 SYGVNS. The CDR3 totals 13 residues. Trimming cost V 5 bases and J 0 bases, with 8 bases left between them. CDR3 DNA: TGTGCCAGCAGTTCCGGGAGCTCCTACGAGCAGTACTTC. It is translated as CASSSGSSYEQYF.

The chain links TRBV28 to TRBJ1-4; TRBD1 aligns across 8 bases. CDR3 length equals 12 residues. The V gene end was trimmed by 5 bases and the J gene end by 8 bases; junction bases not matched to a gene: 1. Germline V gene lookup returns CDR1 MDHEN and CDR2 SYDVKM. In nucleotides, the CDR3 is TGTGCCAGCAGTGGACAGGGAGAAAAACTGTTTTTT. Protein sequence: CASSGQGEKLFF.

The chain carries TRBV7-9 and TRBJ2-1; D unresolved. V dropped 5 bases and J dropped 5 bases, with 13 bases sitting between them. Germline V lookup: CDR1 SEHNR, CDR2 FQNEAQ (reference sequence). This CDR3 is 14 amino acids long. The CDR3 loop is CASSVRPSDNEQFF. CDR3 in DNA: TGTGCCAGCAGCGTCCGACCCAGTGACAATGAGCAGTTCTTC.